These T cell receptor beta chains were read from a single sample in a study of CXCR3-negative and CXCR3-positive naive CD8 T cells. TCRdb re-analyzed the 5' RACE reads; it lists each CDR3 protein once, without DNA. The sample holds approximately 37,000 distinct CDR3 sequences. The sequencing input was memory CD8+ T cells from blood. Receptors were obtained from a human donor in good health. Some clones in this sample may be carry-over from other donors' samples. CDR3s include the opening cysteine and the closing phenylalanine or tryptophan.

j_call: TRBJ2-1
v_call: TRBV20-1
cdr3_length: 15
cdr3_aa: CSATRYGGAINEQFF

j_call: TRBJ2-1
v_call: TRBV25-1
cdr3_length: 15
cdr3_aa: CASSRGLAVYNEQFF

j_call: TRBJ2-2
v_call: TRBV20-1
cdr3_length: 17
cdr3_aa: CSVLPGLAGGDTGELFF

j_call: TRBJ2-1
v_call: TRBV10-3
cdr3_length: 14
cdr3_aa: CAIRGGASYNEQFF

j_call: TRBJ2-5
v_call: TRBV7-9
cdr3_length: 14
cdr3_aa: CASSTRTGEETQYF

j_call: TRBJ2-7
v_call: TRBV19
cdr3_length: 16
cdr3_aa: CASSIGQLAGAYEQYF

j_call: TRBJ2-7
v_call: TRBV12-3/TRBV12-4
cdr3_length: 14
cdr3_aa: CASRPGQGLMEQYF

j_call: TRBJ2-2
v_call: TRBV7-2
cdr3_length: 14
cdr3_aa: CASSEDYPTGELFF

j_call: TRBJ2-1
v_call: TRBV30
cdr3_length: 14
cdr3_aa: CAWTDSYYYNEQFF

j_call: TRBJ2-5
v_call: TRBV2
cdr3_length: 19
cdr3_aa: CASPLGEGAVRPYQETQYF

j_call: TRBJ1-6
v_call: TRBV7-6
cdr3_length: 15
cdr3_aa: CASSQTTNSGSPLHF

j_call: TRBJ2-1
v_call: TRBV7-2
cdr3_length: 13
cdr3_aa: CASSSTVFHEQFF

j_call: TRBJ2-3
v_call: TRBV7-2
cdr3_length: 16
cdr3_aa: CASSPTTGGSADTQYF

j_call: TRBJ1-5
v_call: TRBV7-9
cdr3_length: 15
cdr3_aa: CASSSWTDWDQPQHF

j_call: TRBJ2-7
v_call: TRBV12-3/TRBV12-4
cdr3_length: 13
cdr3_aa: CASSLGGLYEQYF